These 4 T cell receptor beta chains were sequenced from one sample in a study of beta chain features in type 1 diabetes. Reverse transcription of all isolated RNA meant that expressed TCRB transcripts were sequenced. The method was immunoSEQ multiplex PCR; TCRdb's version includes in-frame clones alone and lacks a portion of them. The sample lists roughly 500,000 clones, 25% to 35% occurring once. The specimen sequenced was naive CD4+ T cells from blood. All receptors derive from a young man in good health.

This clone has more than one count but fewer than ten. The chain couples TRBV30 to TRBJ2-3; 9 nucleotides align to TRBD1. Unmatched junction bases numbered 10, after V lost 1 base and J lost 5 bases. CDR1 GTSNPN and CDR2 SVGIG come from the germline V gene (reference sequence). The CDR3 sequence is 16 residues long. CDR3 protein: CAWSGWHRGPQDTQYF. The CDR3 coding sequence is TGTGCCTGGAGTGGTTGGCACAGGGGGCCGCAAGATACGCAGTATTTT.

The chain couples TRBV30 to TRBJ2-4; 8 bases match TRBD1. J lost 12 bases, V lost 3 bases, and 7 bases had no gene match. Per germline, CDR1 GTSNPN and CDR2 SVGIG (reference sequence). There are 12 residues in the CDR3. The CDR3 region is CAWSKTGVAQYF. The CDR3 nucleotides read TGTGCCTGGAGCAAGACAGGGGTTGCTCAGTACTTC.

This clone has only a few counts. The J gene is TRBJ1-1, the V gene TRBV5-1, with 7 nucleotides matching TRBD1. With 2 bases clipped from V and 4 bases from J, the junction kept 8 bases outside the gene matches. The CDR3 runs to 15 residues. Germline CDR1 reads SGHRS; CDR2 reads YFSETQ. The CDR3 sequence is CASSFGDRDGTEAFF. The CDR3 bases are TGCGCCAGCAGCTTTGGAGACAGGGATGGCACTGAAGCTTTCTTT. The full variable domain, completed using reference TRBV5-1 and TRBJ1-1, is KAGVTQTPRYLIKTRGQQVTLSCSPISGHRSVSWYQQTPGQGLQFLFEYFSETQRNKGNFPGRFSGRQFSNSRSEMNVSTLELGDSALYLCASSFGDRDGTEAFFGQGTRLTVV.

The chain couples TRBV25-1 to TRBJ2-7, with 7 bases fitting TRBD1. The V gene end was trimmed by 6 bases and the J gene end by 5 bases; junction bases not matched to a gene: 13. The CDR3 covers 15 residues. The germline V gene encodes CDR1 MGHDK and CDR2 SYGVNS. The CDR3: CASSRARDRADEQYF. CDR3 nucleotide sequence: TGTGCCAGCAGCCGAGCCCGGGACAGAGCAGACGAGCAGTACTTC.